The present T cell receptor beta chain was sequenced within a study of long-term antiretroviral therapy in people with HIV. V lost 2 bases and J 1 base, leaving 8 bases between the germline ends. Germline CDR1 GTSNPN, CDR2 SVGIG (reference sequence). CDR3 size: 13 residues. Sequencing relied on immunoSEQ assay v3.0, run at survey level. The method was immunoSEQ multiplex PCR; TCRdb's version includes in-frame clones alone and lacks a portion of them. The sample has 20,000 to 25,000 clones, more than 75% seen once. The chain couples TRBV30 to TRBJ1-1; D is perhaps TRBD1 (5 bases). This receptor was obtained from a middle-aged woman with HIV. Specimen: unsorted PBMCs, collected 0.5 years after starting antiretroviral therapy. Here the CDR3 DNA reads TGTGCCTGGAGTCGGGGGAGGAACACTGAAGCTTTCTTT. Its protein product is CAWSRGRNTEAFF. Based on the CDR3 plus reference TRBV30 and TRBJ1-1, the full variable domain is SQTIHQWPATLVQPVGSPLSLECTVEGTSNPNLYWYRQAAGRGLQLLFYSVGIGQISSEVPQNLSASRPQDRQFILSSKKLLLSDSGFYLCAWSRGRNTEAFFGQGTRLTVV.